A single sample gave rise to the 7 T cell receptor beta chains below, sequenced in a study of T cell responses to AZD1222 COVID-19 vaccine. This table comes from immunoSEQ multiplex PCR, and its TCRdb copy is limited to in-frame clones, with some not included. The data contain about 120,000 clones, approximately 86% of them seen just once; the ten biggest clones take up about 2.5%. The source material was peripheral blood, sampled 28 days after the second AZD1222 dose. These receptor sequences come from an adult who received the AZD1222 COVID-19 vaccine.

This chain connects TRBV18 to TRBJ2-7, with 9 positions matching TRBD1. Germline V gene lookup returns CDR1 KGHSH and CDR2 LQKENI. Germline trimming cut 4 bases from V and 2 bases from J; bases unmatched to any gene: 3. The CDR3 loop spans 14 amino acids. CDR3 residues: CASSLGTGPYEQYF. CDR3 sequence (DNA): TGTGCCAGCTCACTTGGGACAGGGCCCTACGAGCAGTACTTC.

The chain combines TRBV6-4 with TRBJ1-4; the D gene is possibly TRBD1 (5 bases). This CDR3 spans 15 amino acids. The germline V gene has CDR1 MRHNA and CDR2 SNTAGT. Between the trimmed V and J ends, which lost 0 bases and 3 bases, there was a span of 8 bases. Written as DNA, the CDR3 is TGTGCCAGCAGTGACTCCCCAGGGTCTAATGAAAAACTGTTTTTT. Residues: CASSDSPGSNEKLFF.

The chain recombines TRBV18 with TRBJ1-1; possible D gene TRBD1, 6 bases. Germline assignment: CDR1 KGHSH and CDR2 LQKENI. This CDR3 has 14 amino acids. Trimming took 6 bases from V and 1 from J, leaving 12 bases between them. CDR3 in amino acids: CASSPGHPNTEAFF. The CDR3 DNA follows: TGTGCCAGCTCGCCGGGACATCCGAACACTGAAGCTTTCTTT. The full variable domain, its missing parts supplied by reference TRBV18 and TRBJ1-1, is NAGVMQNPRHLVRRRGQEARLRCSPMKGHSHVYWYRQLPEEGLKFMVYLQKENIIDESGMPKERFSAEFPKEGPSILRIQQVVRGDSAAYFCASSPGHPNTEAFFGQGTRLTVV.

This clone was seen more than once but under ten times. The chain couples TRBV28 to TRBJ1-5; 8 nucleotides line up with TRBD1. The J segment lost 7 bases and the V segment lost 6 bases, leaving 17 bases of the junction unmatched. CDR1 is MDHEN and CDR2 is SYDVKM in the germline V gene. The CDR3 sequence is 17 residues long. CDR3 sequence reads: CASSSTVGQGAGQPQHF. Here the CDR3 DNA reads TGTGCCAGCAGCTCCACCGTGGGGCAGGGGGCAGGGCAGCCCCAGCATTTT. The full variable domain, its missing parts supplied by reference TRBV28 and TRBJ1-5, is DVKVTQSSRYLVKRTGEKVFLECVQDMDHENMFWYRQDPGLGLRLIYFSYDVKMKEKGDIPEGYSVSREKKERFSLILESASTNQTSMYLCASSSTVGQGAGQPQHFGDGTRLSIL.

V usage is TRBV28 and J usage is TRBJ1-1; the D is unclear. CDR3 size: 14 residues. The V end was cut by 6 bases, the J end by 1 base, with 12 bases between. Germline V gene lookup returns CDR1 MDHEN and CDR2 SYDVKM. CDR3 coding DNA: TGTGCCAGCAGCTTAGGACGATCGAACACTGAAGCTTTCTTT. It specifies CASSLGRSNTEAFF. The full variable domain, completed using reference TRBV28 and TRBJ1-1, is DVKVTQSSRYLVKRTGEKVFLECVQDMDHENMFWYRQDPGLGLRLIYFSYDVKMKEKGDIPEGYSVSREKKERFSLILESASTNQTSMYLCASSLGRSNTEAFFGQGTRLTVV.

This rearrangement joins TRBV19 to TRBJ2-2; D is uncertain. Germline V gene lookup returns CDR1 LNHDA and CDR2 SQIVND (reference sequence). This CDR3 spans 12 amino acids. The germline V and J ends were trimmed by 0 bases and 5 bases, with 1 base remaining between them. CDR3 loop: CASSIDTGELFF. In DNA form, the CDR3 reads TGTGCCAGTAGTATAGATACCGGGGAGCTGTTTTTT.

The chain joins TRBV3-1 (or the pseudogene TRBV3-2) to TRBJ1-6; D might be TRBD1 (6 bases). This CDR3 has 16 residues. Germline lookup yields CDR1 LGHDT and CDR2 YNNKEL (reference sequence). V was pared by 4 bases and J by 6 bases, with 16 bases between. The DNA for the CDR3 is TGTGCCAGCAGCCCCGATTGGGGGGGCGGTAATTCACCCCTCCACTTT. Encoded protein: CASSPDWGGGNSPLHF.